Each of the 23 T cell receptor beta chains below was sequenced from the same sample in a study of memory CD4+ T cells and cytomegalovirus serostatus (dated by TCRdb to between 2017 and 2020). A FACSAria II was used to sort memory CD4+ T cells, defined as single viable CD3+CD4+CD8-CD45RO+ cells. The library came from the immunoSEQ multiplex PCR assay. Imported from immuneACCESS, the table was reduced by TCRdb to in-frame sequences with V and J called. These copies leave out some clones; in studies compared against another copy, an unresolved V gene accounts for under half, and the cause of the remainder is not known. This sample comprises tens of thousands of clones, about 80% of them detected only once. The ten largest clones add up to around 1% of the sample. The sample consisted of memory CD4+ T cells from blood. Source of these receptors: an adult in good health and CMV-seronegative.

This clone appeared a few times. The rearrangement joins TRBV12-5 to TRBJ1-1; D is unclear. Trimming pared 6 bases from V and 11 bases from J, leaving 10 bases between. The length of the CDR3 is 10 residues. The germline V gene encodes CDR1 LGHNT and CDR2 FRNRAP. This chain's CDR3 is CASGDKVAFF. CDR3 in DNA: TGTGCTAGTGGCGACAAGGTGGCTTTCTTT.

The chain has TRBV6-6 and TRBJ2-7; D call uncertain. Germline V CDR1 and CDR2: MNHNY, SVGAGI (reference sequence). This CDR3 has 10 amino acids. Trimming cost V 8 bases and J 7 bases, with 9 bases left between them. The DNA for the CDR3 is TGTGCCAGCGGAGCGTATGAGCAGTACTTC. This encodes CASGAYEQYF.

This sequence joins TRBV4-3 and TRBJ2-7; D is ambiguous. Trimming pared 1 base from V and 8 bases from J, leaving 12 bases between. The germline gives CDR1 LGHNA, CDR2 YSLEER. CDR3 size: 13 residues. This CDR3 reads CASSQGGWSQQYF. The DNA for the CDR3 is TGCGCCAGCAGCCAAGGGGGATGGTCCCAGCAGTACTTC.

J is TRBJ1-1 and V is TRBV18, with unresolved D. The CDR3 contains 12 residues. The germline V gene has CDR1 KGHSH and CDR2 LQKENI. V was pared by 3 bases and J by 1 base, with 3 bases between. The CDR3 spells CASSPRNTEAFF. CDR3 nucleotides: TGTGCCAGCTCACCGAGGAACACTGAAGCTTTCTTT.

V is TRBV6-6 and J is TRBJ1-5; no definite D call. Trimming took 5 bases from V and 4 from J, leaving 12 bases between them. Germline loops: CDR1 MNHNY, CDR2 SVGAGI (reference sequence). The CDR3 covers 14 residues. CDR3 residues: CASSGANVNQPQHF. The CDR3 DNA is TGTGCCAGCAGTGGCGCAAACGTAAATCAGCCCCAGCATTTT.

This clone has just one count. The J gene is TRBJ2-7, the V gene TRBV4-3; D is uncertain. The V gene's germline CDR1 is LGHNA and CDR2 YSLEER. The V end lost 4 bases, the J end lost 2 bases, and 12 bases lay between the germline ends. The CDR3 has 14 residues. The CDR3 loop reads CASSLDHTTYEQYF. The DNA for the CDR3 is TGCGCCAGCAGCCTTGACCATACTACCTACGAGCAGTACTTC.

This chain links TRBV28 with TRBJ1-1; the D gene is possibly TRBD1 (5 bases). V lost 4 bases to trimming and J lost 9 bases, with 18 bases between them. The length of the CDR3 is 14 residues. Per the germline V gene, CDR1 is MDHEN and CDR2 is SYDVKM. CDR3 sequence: CASSSDAGSGKAFF. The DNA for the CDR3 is TGTGCCAGCAGTTCTGACGCGGGATCAGGGAAAGCTTTCTTT.

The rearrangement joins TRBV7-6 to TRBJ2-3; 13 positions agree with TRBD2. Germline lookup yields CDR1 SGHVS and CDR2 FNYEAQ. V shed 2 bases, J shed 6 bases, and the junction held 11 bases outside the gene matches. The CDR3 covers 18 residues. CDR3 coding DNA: TGTGCCAGCAGCTTACTTCCTCGACTAGCGGGAGGTAGGGATACGCAGTATTTT. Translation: CASSLLPRLAGGRDTQYF.

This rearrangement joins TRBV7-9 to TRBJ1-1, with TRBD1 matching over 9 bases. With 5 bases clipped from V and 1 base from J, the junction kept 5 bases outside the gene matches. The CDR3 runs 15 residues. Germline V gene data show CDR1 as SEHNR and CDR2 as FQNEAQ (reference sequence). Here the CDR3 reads CASSEPDRGNTEAFF. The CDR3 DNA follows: TGTGCCAGCAGCGAACCGGACAGGGGGAACACTGAAGCTTTCTTT.

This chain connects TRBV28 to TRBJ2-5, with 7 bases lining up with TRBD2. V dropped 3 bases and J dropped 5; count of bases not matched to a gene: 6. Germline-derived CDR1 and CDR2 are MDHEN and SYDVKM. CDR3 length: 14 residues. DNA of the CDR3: TGTGCCAGCAGTTTGGGAGGGTTACGGGAGACCCAGTACTTC. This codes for CASSLGGLRETQYF.

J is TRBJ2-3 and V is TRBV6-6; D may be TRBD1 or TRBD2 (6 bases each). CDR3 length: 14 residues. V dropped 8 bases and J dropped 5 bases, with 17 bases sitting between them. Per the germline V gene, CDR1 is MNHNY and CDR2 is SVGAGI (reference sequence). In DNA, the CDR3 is TGTGCCAGCCGTTTAGGGGGGCGGGGAGATACGCAGTATTTT. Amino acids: CASRLGGRGDTQYF.

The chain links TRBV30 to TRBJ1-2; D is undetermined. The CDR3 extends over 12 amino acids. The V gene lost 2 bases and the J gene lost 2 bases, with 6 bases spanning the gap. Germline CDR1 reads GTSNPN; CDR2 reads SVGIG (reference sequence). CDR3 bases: TGTGCCTGGAGTTGGGGAAACTATGGCTACACCTTC. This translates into CAWSWGNYGYTF. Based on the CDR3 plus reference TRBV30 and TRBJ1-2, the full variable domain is SQTIHQWPATLVQPVGSPLSLECTVEGTSNPNLYWYRQAAGRGLQLLFYSVGIGQISSEVPQNLSASRPQDRQFILSSKKLLLSDSGFYLCAWSWGNYGYTFGSGTRLTVV.

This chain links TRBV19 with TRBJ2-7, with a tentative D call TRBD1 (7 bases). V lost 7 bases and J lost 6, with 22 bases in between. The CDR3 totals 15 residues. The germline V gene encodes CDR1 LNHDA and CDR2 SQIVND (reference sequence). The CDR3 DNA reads TGTGCCAGTAAACCGGGACAGTATGGGGGAGGCGAGCAGTACTTC. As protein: CASKPGQYGGGEQYF.

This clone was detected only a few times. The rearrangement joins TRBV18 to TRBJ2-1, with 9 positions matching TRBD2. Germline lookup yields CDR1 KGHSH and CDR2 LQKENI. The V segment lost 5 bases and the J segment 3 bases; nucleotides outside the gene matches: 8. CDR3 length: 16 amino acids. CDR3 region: CASSMGALAGYNEQFF. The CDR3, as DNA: TGTGCCAGCTCAATGGGGGCACTAGCGGGCTACAATGAGCAGTTCTTC.

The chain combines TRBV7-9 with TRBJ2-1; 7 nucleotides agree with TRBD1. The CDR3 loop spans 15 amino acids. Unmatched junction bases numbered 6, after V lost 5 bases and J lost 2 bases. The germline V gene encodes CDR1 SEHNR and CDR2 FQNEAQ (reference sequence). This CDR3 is CASSPGQWTYNEQFF. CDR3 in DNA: TGTGCCAGCAGCCCGGGACAGTGGACCTACAATGAGCAGTTCTTC.

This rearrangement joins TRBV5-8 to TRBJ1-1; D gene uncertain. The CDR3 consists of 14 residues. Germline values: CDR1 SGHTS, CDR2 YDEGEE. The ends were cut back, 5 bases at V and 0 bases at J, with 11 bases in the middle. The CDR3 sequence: CASRPLHLNTEAFF. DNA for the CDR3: TGTGCCAGCAGACCCTTACACCTGAACACTGAAGCTTTCTTT.

CDR3: CASSGQGTGELFF. The CDR3 DNA sequence: TGTGCCAGCAGCGGCCAGGGGACCGGGGAGCTGTTTTTT. The chain uses TRBV7-3 and TRBJ2-2, with D perhaps matching TRBD1 (6 bases). V lost 5 bases and J 5 bases, leaving 9 bases between the germline ends. The V gene's germline CDR1 is SGHTA and CDR2 FQGTGA. The CDR3 has 13 amino acids.

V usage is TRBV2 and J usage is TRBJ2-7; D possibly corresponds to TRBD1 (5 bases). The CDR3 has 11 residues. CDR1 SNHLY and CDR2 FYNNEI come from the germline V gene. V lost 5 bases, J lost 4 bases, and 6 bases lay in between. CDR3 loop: CASSQGYEQYF. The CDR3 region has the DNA TGTGCCAGCAGTCAGGGTTACGAGCAGTACTTC.

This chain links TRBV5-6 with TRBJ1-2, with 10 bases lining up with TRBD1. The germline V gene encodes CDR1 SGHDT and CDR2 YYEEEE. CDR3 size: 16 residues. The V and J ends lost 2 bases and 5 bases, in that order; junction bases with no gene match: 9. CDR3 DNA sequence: TGTGCCAGCAGCTTCCTGGCCAGGACAGGGGGATATGGCTACACCTTC. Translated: CASSFLARTGGYGYTF.

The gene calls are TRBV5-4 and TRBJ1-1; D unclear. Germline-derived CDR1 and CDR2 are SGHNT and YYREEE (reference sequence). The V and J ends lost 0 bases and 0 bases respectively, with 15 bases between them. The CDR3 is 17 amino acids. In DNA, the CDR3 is TGTGCCAGCAGCTTGGGGGTGGCCAGTACCTTGAACACTGAAGCTTTCTTT. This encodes CASSLGVASTLNTEAFF.

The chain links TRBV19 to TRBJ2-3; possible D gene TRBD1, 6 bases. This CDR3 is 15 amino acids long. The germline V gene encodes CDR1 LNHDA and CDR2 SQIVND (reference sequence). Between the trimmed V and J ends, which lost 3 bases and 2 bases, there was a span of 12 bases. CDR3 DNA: TGTGCCAGTAGTATCGGTGACAGGCCCACAGATACGCAGTATTTT. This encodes CASSIGDRPTDTQYF.

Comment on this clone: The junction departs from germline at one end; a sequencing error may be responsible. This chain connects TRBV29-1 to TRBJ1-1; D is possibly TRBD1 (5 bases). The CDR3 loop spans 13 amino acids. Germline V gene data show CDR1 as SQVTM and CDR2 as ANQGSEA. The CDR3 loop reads CCVAALRGTQAFF. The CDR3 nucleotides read TGCTGCGTTGCCGCTTTGCGGGGGACTCAAGCTTTCTTT. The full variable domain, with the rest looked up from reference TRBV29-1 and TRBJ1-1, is SAVISQKPSRDICQRGTSLTIQCQVDSQVTMMFWYRQQPGQSLTLIATANQGSEATYESGFVIDKFPISRPNLTFSTLTVSNMSPEDSSIYLCCVAALRGTQAFFGQGTRLTVV.

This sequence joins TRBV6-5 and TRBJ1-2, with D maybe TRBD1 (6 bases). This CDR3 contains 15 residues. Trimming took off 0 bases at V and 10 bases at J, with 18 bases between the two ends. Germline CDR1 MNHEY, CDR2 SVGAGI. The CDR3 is CASSYSGGDSLIYTF. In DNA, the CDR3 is TGTGCCAGCAGTTACTCAGGGGGTGACTCCTTAATCTACACCTTC.